This is a list of T cell receptor beta chains from one sample in a study of T cells after yellow fever vaccination. One entry per CDR3 protein results from TCRdb running MiXCR on the 5' RACE reads. This table holds approximately 12,000 distinct CDR3 sequences, about 5.3% found once. The sequencing here drew on PBMCs, either bulk or a sorted T-cell subset (CD4+, CD8+, memory, or dextramer-sorted; not recorded which), taken 45 days after the yellow fever booster vaccination. These receptor sequences come from a man aged 25 to 40 who received the YFV17D yellow fever vaccine. The CDR3 runs from the conserved cysteine through the conserved F or W.

cdr3_aa j_call v_call
CSVDLAQGANYGYTF TRBJ1-2 TRBV29-1
CASSLLDGNTIYF TRBJ1-3 TRBV7-3
CAWSKDPGNQPQHF TRBJ1-5 TRBV30
CASSLGLSQETQYF TRBJ2-5 TRBV7-6
CASSSSFRDYGYTF TRBJ1-2 TRBV19
CASSLEGQKETQYF TRBJ2-5 TRBV5-6
CASNLGASTSPLHF TRBJ1-6 TRBV5-6
CASSLRGGEQYF TRBJ2-7 TRBV27
CVSSLQGGTATYEQYF TRBJ2-7 TRBV3-1
CASSYSLGSGRPLASYEQYF TRBJ2-7 TRBV6-2/TRBV6-3
CSASPGLAGWSDTQYF TRBJ2-3 TRBV20-1
CASSLDLAGYNEQFF TRBJ2-1 TRBV5-1
CASSSQGDMKTYGYTF TRBJ1-2 TRBV7-9
CASSLGWRNTEAFF TRBJ1-1 TRBV27
CATSDADRGMDEQFF TRBJ2-1 TRBV24-1
CASSHLFGGQETQYF TRBJ2-5 TRBV4-3
CSALRAVADTQYF TRBJ2-3 TRBV20-1
CASSIRHPNSYEQYF TRBJ2-7 TRBV19
CASSFGAASDEQFF TRBJ2-1 TRBV11-3
CASRRVNEQYF TRBJ2-7 TRBV7-2
CASSPGTGSNEQFF TRBJ2-1 TRBV5-1
CASSLIAGITSYEQYF TRBJ2-7 TRBV27
CSVTRTSGGTDTQYF TRBJ2-3 TRBV29-1
CSGDSRDRQETQYF TRBJ2-5 TRBV20-1
CSSFTRGPDLGAKNIQYF TRBJ2-4 TRBV20-1
CASSQPGRGTEAFF TRBJ1-1 TRBV12-3/TRBV12-4
CASSQDSRTQNTEAFF TRBJ1-1 TRBV4-3
CASSQESEGGNYEQYF TRBJ2-7 TRBV4-3
CSTHRQLQETQYF TRBJ2-5 TRBV29-1
CASSKLAELDTQYF TRBJ2-3 TRBV7-3
CASSWTGGDTGELFF TRBJ2-2 TRBV5-1
CASSEAGGRGTEAFF TRBJ1-1 TRBV2
CASSPPGSSGNTIYF TRBJ1-3 TRBV18
CASSPSGGSNEQFF TRBJ2-1 TRBV7-3
CASSFASGQETQYF TRBJ2-5 TRBV5-1
CAIMAGHSDTQYF TRBJ2-3 TRBV10-3
CASSLLLIEQYF TRBJ2-7 TRBV27
CASSPVGVQAETQYF TRBJ2-5 TRBV27
CATSEATGNTDTQYF TRBJ2-3 TRBV24-1
CAIRTGDTYYEQYF TRBJ2-7 TRBV10-3
CAIMTGTNPYNEQFF TRBJ2-1 TRBV10-3
CASSRGNQPQHF TRBJ1-5 TRBV19
CAISGQGWPKNIQYF TRBJ2-4 TRBV10-3
CASSLTGHPQHF TRBJ1-5 TRBV7-2
CASSLTQGPYGYTF TRBJ1-2 TRBV5-1